This T cell receptor beta chain was sequenced for a study of blood T cell repertoires in COVID-19. Study overall: In each case, the material was cDNA or gDNA derived from T cells, B-cell-depleted T cells, or PBMCs.

Germline CDR1 is MNHEY and CDR2 is SMNVEV (reference sequence). The CDR3 spans 13 residues. Trimming pared 2 bases from V and 4 bases from J, leaving 8 bases between. TCRdb's table, derived via immunoSEQ multiplex PCR, lists solely in-frame clones and lacks some. This sample carries hundreds of thousands of clones, around 85% of them seen once, and the ten largest clones take 3.6%. Sequencing was done on a sample of peripheral blood. This chain links TRBV27 with TRBJ1-2; D remains unclear. The TCR sequence derives from a woman in her late teens or twenties with acute or convalescent COVID-19. The CDR3 loop reads CASSLGEGYGYTF. The CDR3 DNA follows: TGTGCCAGCAGTTTAGGGGAGGGCTATGGCTACACCTTC.